Listed below are T cell receptor beta chains from one sample, sequenced in a study of blood T cell repertoires in COVID-19. Profiled with immunoSEQ multiplex PCR; TCRdb holds only in-frame clones, not every one. The table records 75,000 to 95,000 clones, around 72% of them present only once. Sequences were obtained from peripheral blood. Receptor source: a man aged 65-85 years with COVID-19, enrolled during active disease. The conserved cysteine and the conserved F or W are not part of the CDR3 here. A D gene is named only where the DNA matches it firmly.

CDR3: ASSTQAGDSSEQY
D: TRBD2
V: TRBV4-2
J: TRBJ2-7

CDR3: ASSPGTGSPTRSYEQY
D: TRBD1
V: TRBV18
J: TRBJ2-7

CDR3: ASSPFGGSLLYGYT
D: NA
V: TRBV6-2/TRBV6-3
J: TRBJ1-2

CDR3: ASTTLSGRSSYEQY
D: TRBD2
V: TRBV27
J: TRBJ2-7

CDR3: ASSYSLVGSSYEQY
D: NA
V: TRBV6-5
J: TRBJ2-7

CDR3: ASSGGTSGADTQY
D: TRBD2
V: TRBV5-6
J: TRBJ2-3

CDR3: ASRMRGPRVSNQPQH
D: NA
V: TRBV27
J: TRBJ1-5

CDR3: ASSISTGDQYTYEQY
D: TRBD1
V: TRBV19
J: TRBJ2-7

CDR3: AWSVTRYEQY
D: NA
V: TRBV30
J: TRBJ2-7

CDR3: ASNWDRGNSPLH
D: TRBD1
V: TRBV7-3
J: TRBJ1-6

CDR3: ATSTSGVTETQY
D: NA
V: TRBV15
J: TRBJ2-5

CDR3: ASSFRETQY
D: NA
V: TRBV6-2/TRBV6-3
J: TRBJ2-5

CDR3: ASGGMNTEAF
D: NA
V: TRBV7-3
J: TRBJ1-1

CDR3: ASSLGKSSGRNQETQY
D: TRBD2
V: TRBV5-4
J: TRBJ2-5

CDR3: ASSLAGGTGELF
D: TRBD1
V: TRBV11-2
J: TRBJ2-2

CDR3: ASSQALYQPQH
D: NA
V: TRBV3-1/TRBV3-2
J: TRBJ1-5

CDR3: ASSEGQTTGELF
D: NA
V: TRBV4-2
J: TRBJ2-2

CDR3: ASSLQGSSSNEKLF
D: NA
V: TRBV5-1
J: TRBJ1-4

CDR3: AISEVGARQPQH
D: NA
V: TRBV10-3
J: TRBJ1-5

CDR3: ASSFRGGYGYT
D: NA
V: TRBV27
J: TRBJ1-2

CDR3: ASSILDSYNEQF
D: NA
V: TRBV18
J: TRBJ2-1

CDR3: ASSQPLLGGGRTNEKLF
D: TRBD1
V: TRBV10-1
J: TRBJ1-4